This T cell receptor (beta chain) was sequenced for a study of T cell clones after liver transplantation. The V end was cut by 3 bases, the J end by 0 bases, with 9 bases between. This CDR3 is built from 14 residues. Germline V gene lookup returns CDR1 MNHEY and CDR2 SMNVEV (reference sequence). This table comes from immunoSEQ multiplex PCR, and its TCRdb copy is limited to in-frame clones, with some not included. This sample has about 51,000 clones, with about 86% found just once. Thawed unstimulated PBMCs were FACS-sorted by CD3, CD4 and CD8 into two populations. The sequence derives from a human patient who received a liver transplant. The T cells may partly be graft donor cells. J is TRBJ2-7 and V is TRBV27, with TRBD1 as a possible D gene (6 bases). This material consisted of CD8+ T cells from blood, taken 12 months after liver transplant. The CDR3 is CASSFGQSSYEQYF. Written as DNA, the CDR3 is TGTGCCAGCAGTTTCGGACAGAGCTCCTACGAGCAGTACTTC.